Described below is a single T cell receptor beta chain sequence and its context. This CDR3 is built from 16 residues. With 4 bases removed from V and 1 base from J, the gap between germline ends came to 16 bases. The V gene's germline CDR1 is SGHNT and CDR2 YYREEE (reference sequence). All the patients suffered relapse after autologous stem cell transplantation, and brentuximab vedotin exposure differed. These data come from a study of PD-1 blockade in classical Hodgkin lymphoma. Clones were read by immunoSEQ multiplex PCR, and TCRdb kept only the in-frame ones, dropping some. The sample has approximately 99,000 clones; nearly 90% are singletons.

The material was peripheral blood mononuclear cells (PBMCs), obtained before the second cycle of nivolumab. The TCR sequence derives from a human donor with classical Hodgkin lymphoma. The chain joins TRBV5-4 to TRBJ2-3; the D gene could be TRBD1 or TRBD2 (5 bases each). The CDR3 region has the DNA TGTGCCAGCAGCCCTGGGGGTTTACTCGGCACAGATACGCAGTATTTT. Protein: CASSPGGLLGTDTQYF.